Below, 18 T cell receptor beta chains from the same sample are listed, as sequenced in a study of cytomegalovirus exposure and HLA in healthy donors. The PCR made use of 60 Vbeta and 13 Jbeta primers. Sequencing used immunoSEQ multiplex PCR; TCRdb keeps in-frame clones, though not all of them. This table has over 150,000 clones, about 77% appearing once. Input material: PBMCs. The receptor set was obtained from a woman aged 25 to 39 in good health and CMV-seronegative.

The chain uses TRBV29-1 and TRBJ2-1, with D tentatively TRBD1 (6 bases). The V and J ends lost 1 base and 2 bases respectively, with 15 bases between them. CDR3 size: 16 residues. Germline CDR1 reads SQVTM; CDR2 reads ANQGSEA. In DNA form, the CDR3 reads TGCAGCGTTGAAGCACTCACAGGGTCCACCTACAATGAGCAGTTCTTC. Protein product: CSVEALTGSTYNEQFF.

CDR3 region: CAISEGQGGGQPQHF. The DNA of the CDR3 is TGTGCCATCAGTGAGGGACAGGGGGGTGGGCAGCCCCAGCATTTT. The J gene is TRBJ1-5, the V gene TRBV10-3, with TRBD1 identical over 10 bases. The CDR3 spans 15 residues. The V gene's germline CDR1 is ENHRY and CDR2 SYGVKD. With V trimmed by 2 bases and J by 7 bases, 5 bases remained unmatched.

CDR3 DNA sequence: TGTGCCAGCAGCTTAAGGGGGATGGTCCCAGATACGCAGTATTTT. Translated: CASSLRGMVPDTQYF. This chain links TRBV7-2 with TRBJ2-3, with D possibly being TRBD1 (6 bases). V lost 2 bases and J 4 bases, leaving 13 bases between the germline ends. The CDR3 runs 15 residues. From germline, CDR1 is SGHTA and CDR2 FQGNSA.

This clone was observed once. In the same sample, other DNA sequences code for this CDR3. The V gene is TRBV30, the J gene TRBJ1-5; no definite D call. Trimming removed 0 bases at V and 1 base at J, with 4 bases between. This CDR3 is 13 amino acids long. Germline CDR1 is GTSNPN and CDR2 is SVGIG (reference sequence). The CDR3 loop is CAWSVLSNQPQHF. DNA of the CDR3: TGTGCCTGGAGTGTACTGAGCAATCAGCCCCAGCATTTT.

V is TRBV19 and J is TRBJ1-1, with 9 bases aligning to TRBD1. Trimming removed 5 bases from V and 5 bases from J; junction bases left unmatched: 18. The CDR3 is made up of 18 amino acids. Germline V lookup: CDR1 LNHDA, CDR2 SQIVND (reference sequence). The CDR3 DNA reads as TGTGCCAGTAGTGCCTCCCGACAGGGGGTGGGGTGGCGGACTGAAGCTTTCTTT. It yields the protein CASSASRQGVGWRTEAFF.

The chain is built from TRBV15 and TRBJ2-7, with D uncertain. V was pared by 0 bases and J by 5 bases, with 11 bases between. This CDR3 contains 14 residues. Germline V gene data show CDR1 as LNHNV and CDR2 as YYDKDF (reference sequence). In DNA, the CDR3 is TGTGCCACCAGCAGAGATGCGTCTGAGGACGAGCAGTACTTC. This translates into CATSRDASEDEQYF.

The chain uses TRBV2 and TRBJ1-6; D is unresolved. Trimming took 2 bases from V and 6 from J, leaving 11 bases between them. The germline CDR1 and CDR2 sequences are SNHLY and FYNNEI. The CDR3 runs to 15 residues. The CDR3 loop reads CASSESGAFNSPLHF. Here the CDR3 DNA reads TGTGCCAGCAGTGAAAGCGGAGCCTTTAATTCACCCCTCCACTTT.

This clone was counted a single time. CDR3 nucleotide sequence: TGCGCCAGCAGCCAAGAACCCGACCTAGCGGGGGGTTGGGTCACAGATACGCAGTATTTT. It codes for CASSQEPDLAGGWVTDTQYF. The chain uses TRBV4-1 and TRBJ2-3; 11 bases agree with TRBD2. Germline V CDR1 and CDR2: MGHRA, YSYEKL. With 0 bases clipped from V and 2 bases from J, the junction kept 13 bases outside the gene matches. This CDR3 is 20 amino acids long.

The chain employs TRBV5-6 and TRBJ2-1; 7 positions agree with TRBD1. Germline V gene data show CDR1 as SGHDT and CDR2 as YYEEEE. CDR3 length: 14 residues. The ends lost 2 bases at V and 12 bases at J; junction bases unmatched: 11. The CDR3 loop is CASSFVGTVSLQFF. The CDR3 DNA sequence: TGTGCCAGCAGCTTCGTTGGGACAGTGAGCCTGCAGTTCTTC. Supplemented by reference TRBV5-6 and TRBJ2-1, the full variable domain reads DAGVTQSPTHLIKTRGQQVTLRCSPKSGHDTVSWYQQALGQGPQFIFQYYEEEERQRGNFPDRFSGHQFPNYSSELNVNALLLGDSALYLCASSFVGTVSLQFFGPGTRLTVL.

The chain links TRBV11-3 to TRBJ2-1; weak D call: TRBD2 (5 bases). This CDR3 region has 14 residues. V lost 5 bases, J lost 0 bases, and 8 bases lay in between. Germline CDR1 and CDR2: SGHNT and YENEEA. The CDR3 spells CASSRADSYNEQFF. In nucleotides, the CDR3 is TGTGCCAGCAGCCGAGCGGACTCCTACAATGAGCAGTTCTTC. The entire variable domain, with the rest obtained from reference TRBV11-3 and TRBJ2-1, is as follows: EAGVVQSPRYKIIEKKQPVAFWCNPISGHNTLYWYLQNLGQGPELLIRYENEEAVDDSQLPKDRFSAERLKGVDSTLKIQPAELGDSAVYLCASSRADSYNEQFFGPGTRLTVL.

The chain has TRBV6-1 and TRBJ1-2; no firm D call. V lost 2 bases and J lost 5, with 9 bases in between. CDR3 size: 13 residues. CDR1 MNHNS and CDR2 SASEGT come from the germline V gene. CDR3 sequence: CASSETGEYGYTF. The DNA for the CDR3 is TGTGCCAGCAGTGAAACTGGGGAGTATGGCTACACCTTC.

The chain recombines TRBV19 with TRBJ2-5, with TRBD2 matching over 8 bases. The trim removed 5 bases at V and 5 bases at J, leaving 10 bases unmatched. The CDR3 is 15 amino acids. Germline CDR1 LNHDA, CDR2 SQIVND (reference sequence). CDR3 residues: CASSLEAGVFETQYF. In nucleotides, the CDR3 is TGTGCCAGTAGTCTTGAAGCGGGAGTCTTTGAGACCCAGTACTTC.

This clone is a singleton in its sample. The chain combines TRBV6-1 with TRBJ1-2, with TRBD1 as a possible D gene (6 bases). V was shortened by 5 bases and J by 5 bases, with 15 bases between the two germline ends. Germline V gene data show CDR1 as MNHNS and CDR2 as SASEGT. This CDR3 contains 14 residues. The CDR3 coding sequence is TGTGCCAGCAGTCGGGGGGCACAGGGTTATGGCTACACCTTC. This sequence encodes CASSRGAQGYGYTF.

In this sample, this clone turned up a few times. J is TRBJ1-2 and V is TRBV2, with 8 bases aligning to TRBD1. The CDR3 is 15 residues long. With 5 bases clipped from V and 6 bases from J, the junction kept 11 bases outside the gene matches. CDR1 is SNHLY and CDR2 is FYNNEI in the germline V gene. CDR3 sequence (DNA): TGTGCCAGCAGTTCCCAGGGGGCAGTAGAGGATGGCTACACCTTC. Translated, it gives CASSSQGAVEDGYTF.

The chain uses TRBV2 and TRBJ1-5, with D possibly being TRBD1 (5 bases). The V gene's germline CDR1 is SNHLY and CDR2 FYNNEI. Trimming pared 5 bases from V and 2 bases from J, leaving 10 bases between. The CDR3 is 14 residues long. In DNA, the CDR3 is TGTGCCAGCAGTAAACAGGCCCGCAATCAGCCCCAGCATTTT. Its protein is CASSKQARNQPQHF.

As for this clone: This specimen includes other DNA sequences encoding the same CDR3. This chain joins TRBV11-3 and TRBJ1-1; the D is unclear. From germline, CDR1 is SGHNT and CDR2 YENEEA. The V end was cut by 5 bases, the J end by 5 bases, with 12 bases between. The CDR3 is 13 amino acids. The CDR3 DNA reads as TGTGCCAGCAGCCTTCAAGGAGGGACTGAAGCTTTCTTT. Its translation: CASSLQGGTEAFF.

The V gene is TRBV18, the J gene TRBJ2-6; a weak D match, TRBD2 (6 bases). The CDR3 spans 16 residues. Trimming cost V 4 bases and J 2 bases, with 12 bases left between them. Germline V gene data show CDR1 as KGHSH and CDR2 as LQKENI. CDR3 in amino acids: CASSLNGGAGANVLTF. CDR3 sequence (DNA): TGTGCCAGCTCACTTAACGGAGGGGCTGGGGCCAACGTCCTGACTTTC.

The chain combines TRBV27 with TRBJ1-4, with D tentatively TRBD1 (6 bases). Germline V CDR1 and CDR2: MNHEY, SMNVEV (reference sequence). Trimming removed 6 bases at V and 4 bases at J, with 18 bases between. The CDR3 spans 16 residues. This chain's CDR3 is CASSFISDRSNEKLFF. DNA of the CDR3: TGTGCCAGCAGCTTCATCTCAGACAGGAGTAATGAAAAACTGTTTTTT.